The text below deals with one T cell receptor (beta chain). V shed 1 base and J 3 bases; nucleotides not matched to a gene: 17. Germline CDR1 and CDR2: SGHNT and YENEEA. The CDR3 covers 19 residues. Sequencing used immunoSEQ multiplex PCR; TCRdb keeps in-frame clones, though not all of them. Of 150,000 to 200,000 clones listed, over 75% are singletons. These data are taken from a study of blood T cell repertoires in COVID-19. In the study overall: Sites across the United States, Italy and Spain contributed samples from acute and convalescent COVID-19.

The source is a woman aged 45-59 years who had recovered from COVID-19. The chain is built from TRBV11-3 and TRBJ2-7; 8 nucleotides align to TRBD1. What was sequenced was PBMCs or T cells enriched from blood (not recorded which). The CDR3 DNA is TGTGCCAGCAGCTTAGGGTATGGTGATCCAGGGGGCTTAGGCTACGAGCAGTACTTC. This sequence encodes CASSLGYGDPGGLGYEQYF.